Listed here are 10 T cell receptor beta chains from one sample, sequenced in a study of Ad26.COV2.S vaccination and SARS-CoV-2 variants. Measured with immunoSEQ multiplex PCR; TCRdb has only the in-frame clones, and not every one. The data show about 350,000 clones, approximately 85% seen once. The treatment is: about 20 received Ad26.COV2.S at low or high dose, single or two shots; about 5 received placebo; per-sample allocation not given. Sampling happened 63 days after the first vaccine or placebo injection. The sequences come from peripheral blood, collected in a trial of Ad26.COV2.S vaccine versus placebo. These receptors all come from a person between 18 and 60 years old who received the Ad26.COV2.S COVID-19 vaccine or a placebo.

The rearrangement uses TRBV18 and TRBJ1-5, with D possibly matching TRBD1 (6 bases). In germline, CDR1 is KGHSH, CDR2 LQKENI. The CDR3 runs 16 residues. The V end was cut by 0 bases, the J end by 4 bases, with 13 bases between. Written as DNA, the CDR3 is TGTGCCAGCTCACCACCGGCAGGGGCTGGGAATCAGCCCCAGCATTTT. Amino acid sequence: CASSPPAGAGNQPQHF. Drawing the rest from reference TRBV18 and TRBJ1-5, the complete variable domain is NAGVMQNPRHLVRRRGQEARLRCSPMKGHSHVYWYRQLPEEGLKFMVYLQKENIIDESGMPKERFSAEFPKEGPSILRIQQVVRGDSAAYFCASSPPAGAGNQPQHFGDGTRLSIL.

This clone has just a few counts. This rearrangement joins TRBV19 to TRBJ1-6, with a possible D match to TRBD1 (5 bases). This CDR3 is 15 amino acids long. Trimming stripped 1 base from V and 12 bases from J, with 16 bases between. Germline CDR1 LNHDA, CDR2 SQIVND (reference sequence). The CDR3 here is CASSIGGDPPGPLHF. In DNA form, the CDR3 reads TGTGCCAGTAGTATAGGAGGGGACCCCCCCGGACCCCTCCACTTT.

CDR3 nucleotide sequence: TGTGCCACCTTGACAGGGGTACATGGCTACACCTTC. Translated, it gives CATLTGVHGYTF. This sequence joins TRBV27 and TRBJ1-2; 8 bases line up with TRBD1. In germline, CDR1 is MNHEY, CDR2 SMNVEV (reference sequence). The J segment lost 6 bases and the V segment lost 10 bases, leaving 7 bases of the junction unmatched. CDR3 size: 12 residues.

The chain joins TRBV6-2 or TRBV6-3 to TRBJ2-5; D perhaps matches TRBD1 (6 bases). Per the germline V gene, CDR1 is MNHEY and CDR2 is SVGEGT. Trimming shortened V by 6 bases and J by 4 bases, and 15 bases separated the two germline ends. The CDR3 totals 14 residues. The CDR3 spells CASSPRQAGETQYF. DNA for the CDR3: TGTGCCAGCAGCCCTCGACAGGCGGGAGAGACCCAGTACTTC.

The rearrangement joins TRBV5-1 to TRBJ2-5; 9 bases agree with TRBD2. The CDR3 runs 15 residues. The germline CDR1 and CDR2 sequences are SGHRS and YFSETQ. V lost 2 bases, J lost 4 bases, and 6 bases stayed unmatched. CDR3 protein: CASSFGGGAGETQYF. For the CDR3, the DNA is TGCGCCAGCAGCTTTGGCGGGGGGGCCGGAGAGACCCAGTACTTC.

The genes are TRBV7-2 and TRBJ2-1, with 14 bases fitting TRBD2. V gave up 5 bases and J gave up 9 bases; unmatched junction bases: 9. The CDR3 is 16 amino acids. Germline V gene data show CDR1 as SGHTA and CDR2 as FQGNSA. CDR3 sequence: CASSHRLAGGLGEQFF. The CDR3 DNA follows: TGTGCCAGCAGCCATCGACTAGCGGGGGGGCTGGGTGAGCAGTTCTTC.

This clone was seen only once. V gene TRBV28 combines with J gene TRBJ1-3; 8 bases match TRBD1. CDR3 length: 15 residues. After removal of 9 bases from V and 4 bases from J, the junction contained 11 bases not matched to a gene. Germline loops: CDR1 MDHEN, CDR2 SYDVKM. The CDR3 DNA is TGTGCCAGTATCCCAGGGGGCGCGGCGGGAAACACCATATATTTT. Amino acids: CASIPGGAAGNTIYF.

This clone was counted once. The chain has TRBV7-2 and TRBJ2-5; D call uncertain. The V gene's germline CDR1 is SGHTA and CDR2 FQGNSA. The V end lost 5 bases, the J end lost 2 bases, and 9 bases lay between the germline ends. The CDR3 loop spans 13 amino acids. The chain's CDR3 is CASSRGQQETQYF. DNA for the CDR3: TGTGCCAGCAGCCGCGGCCAACAAGAGACCCAGTACTTC.

The chain is built from TRBV27 and TRBJ1-1; the match to TRBD1 covers 9 bases. Germline lookup yields CDR1 MNHEY and CDR2 SMNVEV (reference sequence). The CDR3 has 20 residues. V dropped 0 bases and J dropped 5; count of bases not matched to a gene: 19. As DNA, the CDR3 is TGTGCCAGCAGTTTATCTCGGGGTGGGGGGGACAGGGATAAGAAGACTGAAGCTTTCTTT. Protein product: CASSLSRGGGDRDKKTEAFF.

The chain is built from TRBV7-9 and TRBJ2-3, with 8 bases lining up with TRBD1. CDR3 length: 15 amino acids. From germline, CDR1 is SEHNR and CDR2 FQNEAQ (reference sequence). J was trimmed by 2 bases and V by 2 bases; bases with no gene match: 3. CDR3 residues: CASSLRQGITDTQYF. The CDR3 coding sequence is TGTGCCAGCAGCTTAAGACAGGGGATCACAGATACGCAGTATTTT.